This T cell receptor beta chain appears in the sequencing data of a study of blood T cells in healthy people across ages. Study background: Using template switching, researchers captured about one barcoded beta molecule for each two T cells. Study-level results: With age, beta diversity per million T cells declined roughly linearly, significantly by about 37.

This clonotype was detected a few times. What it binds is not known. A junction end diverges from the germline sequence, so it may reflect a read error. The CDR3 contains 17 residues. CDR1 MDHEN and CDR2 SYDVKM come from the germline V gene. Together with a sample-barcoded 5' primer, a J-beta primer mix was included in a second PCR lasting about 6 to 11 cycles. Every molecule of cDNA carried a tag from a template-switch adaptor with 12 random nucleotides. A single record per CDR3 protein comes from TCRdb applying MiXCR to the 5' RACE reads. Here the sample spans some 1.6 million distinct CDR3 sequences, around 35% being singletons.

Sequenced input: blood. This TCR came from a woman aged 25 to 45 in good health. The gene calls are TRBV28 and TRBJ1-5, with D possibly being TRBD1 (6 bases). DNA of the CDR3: TGTGCCAGCAGGACGAGGGTTAGAAGGCAGGGGCAGCAGCCCCGGCATTTT. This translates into CASRTRVRRQGQQPRHF.